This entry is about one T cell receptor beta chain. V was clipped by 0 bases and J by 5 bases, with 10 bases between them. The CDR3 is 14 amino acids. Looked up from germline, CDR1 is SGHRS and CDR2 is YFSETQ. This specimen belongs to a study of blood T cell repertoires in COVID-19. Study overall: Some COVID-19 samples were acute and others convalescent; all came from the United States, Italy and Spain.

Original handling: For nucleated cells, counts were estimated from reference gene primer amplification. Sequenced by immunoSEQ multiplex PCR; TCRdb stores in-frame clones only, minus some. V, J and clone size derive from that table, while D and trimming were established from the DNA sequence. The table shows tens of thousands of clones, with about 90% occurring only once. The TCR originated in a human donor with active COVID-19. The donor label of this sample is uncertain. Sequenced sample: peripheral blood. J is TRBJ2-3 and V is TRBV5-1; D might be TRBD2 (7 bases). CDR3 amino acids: CASSLAGGQDTQYF. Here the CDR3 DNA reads TGCGCCAGCAGCTTGGCCGGGGGGCAAGATACGCAGTATTTT.